Each of the 18 T cell receptor beta chains below was sequenced from the same sample in a study of T cells in Graves' hyperthyroidism and ophthalmopathy. RNA transcripts served as the template for amplifying TCR beta CDR3 regions. The HTBI primer set drove a first-round RT-PCR of the TCR CDR3. TCRdb re-called the multiplex PCR reads through MiXCR, storing one row per CDR3 protein. The sample lists around 340,000 distinct CDR3 sequences; less than 20% were seen once. The sample taken for sequencing was blood. These receptors were taken from a woman aged 40 to 55 with Graves' ophthalmopathy.

The rearrangement links TRBV27 to TRBJ1-2; 7 bases match TRBD1. V was clipped by 6 bases and J by 2 bases; unmatched bases: 6. From germline, CDR1 is MNHEY and CDR2 SMNVEV (reference sequence). The CDR3 runs to 14 residues. The CDR3 loop reads CASSQEDRNYGYTF. CDR3 nucleotide sequence: TGTGCCAGCAGCCAAGAGGACAGGAACTATGGCTACACCTTC.

This clonotype was counted ten times or more. This chain joins TRBV12-3 or TRBV12-4 and TRBJ2-7; 8 nucleotides match TRBD2. V was pared by 0 bases and J by 7 bases, with 2 bases of the junction left unmatched. CDR3 length equals 13 residues. Here the CDR3 reads CASSLAREVEQYF. In nucleotides, the CDR3 is TGTGCCAGCAGTTTAGCGCGGGAGGTAGAGCAGTACTTC.

This clonotype turned up a few times. The rearrangement joins TRBV4-2 to TRBJ2-2; D unclear. From germline, CDR1 is LGHNA and CDR2 YNFKEQ. V was clipped by 1 base and J by 2 bases, with 11 bases between them. The CDR3 extends over 16 amino acids. CDR3 in DNA: TGTGCCAGCAGCCAAGTTTTCCCCTTAAACACCGGGGAGCTGTTTTTT. Translated: CASSQVFPLNTGELFF.

This clonotype has ten or more counts. The chain has TRBV28 and TRBJ1-1; D remains ambiguous. V lost 2 bases and J lost 4, with 17 bases in between. The CDR3 runs to 16 residues. CDR1 is MDHEN, CDR2 SYDVKM, per germline. DNA of the CDR3: TGTGCCAGCAGTTTACTGGATCAGGCGGTCGGCACTGAAGCTTTCTTT. Protein product: CASSLLDQAVGTEAFF.

This clonotype was recorded at least ten times. This chain connects TRBV27 to TRBJ1-2; 8 bases fit TRBD1. The junction had 4 bases not matched to a gene; V was cut back by 3 bases and J by 4 bases. Germline assignment: CDR1 MNHEY and CDR2 SMNVEV (reference sequence). This CDR3 comprises 14 residues. The CDR3, as DNA: TGTGCCAGCAGTTTGACAGGGGAGGGCTATGGCTACACCTTC. Translation gives CASSLTGEGYGYTF.

This clonotype was detected ten times or more. This sequence joins TRBV28 and TRBJ1-5, with a weak D call TRBD1 (6 bases). The CDR3 spans 14 residues. Germline values: CDR1 MDHEN, CDR2 SYDVKM. V was pared by 5 bases and J by 7 bases, with 15 bases between. The chain's CDR3 is CASSPFRGGQPQHF. CDR3 nucleotide sequence: TGTGCCAGCAGTCCCTTCAGGGGAGGCCAGCCCCAGCATTTT.

Written as DNA, the CDR3 is TGTGCCAGCAGTTCCTCGGGGGCGAGTGGCTACACCTTC. It is translated as CASSSSGASGYTF. The chain joins TRBV12-3 or TRBV12-4 to TRBJ1-2; possibly TRBD1 for D (6 bases). The length of the CDR3 is 13 residues. Trimming pared 4 bases from V and 7 bases from J, leaving 13 bases between.

This clonotype was detected ten times or more. The chain is built from TRBV28 and TRBJ2-5; D unclear. Germline values: CDR1 MDHEN, CDR2 SYDVKM. The CDR3 is 14 residues long. Trimming cost V 6 bases and J 0 bases, with 11 bases left between them. The chain's CDR3 is CASSPSVNQETQYF. CDR3 coding DNA: TGTGCCAGCAGCCCATCCGTAAACCAAGAGACCCAGTACTTC.

The table lists this clonotype with many counts. This chain uses TRBV29-1 with TRBJ1-1; D remains unclear. The germline V and J ends were trimmed by 3 bases and 0 bases, with 8 bases remaining between them. The germline V gene encodes CDR1 SQVTM and CDR2 ANQGSEA. The CDR3 is made up of 13 amino acids. The CDR3 coding sequence is TGCAGCGTTGATCAGGTGCTGAACACTGAAGCTTTCTTT. Translating gives CSVDQVLNTEAFF.

This clonotype was seen repeatedly, ten times or more. J is TRBJ1-3 and V is TRBV28; no clear D gene. The CDR3 sequence is 16 residues long. V gave up 5 bases and J gave up 0 bases, with 14 bases separating them. Germline CDR1 MDHEN, CDR2 SYDVKM. CDR3 region: CASSALGRTSGNTIYF. The DNA for the CDR3 is TGTGCCAGCAGTGCCCTCGGCAGGACCTCTGGAAACACCATATATTTT.

The chain carries TRBV6-1 and TRBJ2-7; 11 bases are a match to TRBD2. Germline V lookup: CDR1 MNHNS, CDR2 SASEGT. The CDR3 is 15 residues long. Trimming cost V 8 bases and J 0 bases; bases outside gene matches: 6. In DNA form, the CDR3 reads TGTGCCAGCTTCCGCGGGACTAGCGGCTCCTACGAGCAGTACTTC. This gives the protein CASFRGTSGSYEQYF.

This clonotype was detected a few times. Here the CDR3 DNA reads TGTGCCAGCAGTTTTACGGGACAGGGGATAATATCGGGACCGGGTGAAAAACTGTTTTTT. This codes for CASSFTGQGIISGPGEKLFF. The chain links TRBV12-3 or TRBV12-4 to TRBJ1-4; 10 nucleotides agree with TRBD1. This CDR3 is 20 amino acids long. With V trimmed by 3 bases and J by 7 bases, 20 bases remained unmatched.

This clonotype was seen a few times. The rearrangement links TRBV6-1 to TRBJ1-5, with 8 bases aligning to TRBD1. V lost 0 bases and J lost 6; bases outside the gene matches: 4. The CDR3 is 15 residues long. CDR1 MNHNS and CDR2 SASEGT come from the germline V gene. The CDR3, as DNA: TGTGCCAGCAGTGAAGCCTTCAGGGGGCGTCAGCCCCAGCATTTT. Its translation is CASSEAFRGRQPQHF.

This chain joins TRBV28 and TRBJ2-7, with TRBD2 matching over 10 bases. The CDR3 is 17 amino acids. From germline, CDR1 is MDHEN and CDR2 SYDVKM. V was clipped by 6 bases and J by 3 bases; unmatched bases: 14. In DNA form, the CDR3 reads TGTGCCAGCAGCTCCATACCGGGACTAGCGATTCACTACGAGCAGTACTTC. Its protein is CASSSIPGLAIHYEQYF.

This clonotype was detected a few times. The CDR3 sequence: CASTRDSFPEAFF. The CDR3 DNA follows: TGTGCCAGCACCCGGGACAGCTTCCCAGAAGCTTTCTTT. The rearrangement uses TRBV6-2 or TRBV6-3 and TRBJ1-1; TRBD1 aligns across 7 bases. The CDR3 has 13 residues. The ends lost 7 bases at V and 8 bases at J; junction bases unmatched: 10. Germline V lookup: CDR1 MNHEY, CDR2 SVGEGT.

This clonotype has at least ten counts. The genes are TRBV5-1 and TRBJ2-7, with D perhaps TRBD1 (6 bases). Germline CDR1 reads SGHRS; CDR2 reads YFSETQ. V lost 8 bases to trimming and J lost 1 base, with 7 bases between them. The CDR3 runs to 11 residues. The CDR3 bases are TGCGCCAGTGGACAGTCCTACGAGCAGTACTTC. It is translated as CASGQSYEQYF.

This clonotype has a count of ten or more. The rearrangement links TRBV27 to TRBJ1-1, with TRBD1 as a possible D gene (5 bases). The V gene's germline CDR1 is MNHEY and CDR2 SMNVEV (reference sequence). V was cut by 6 bases and J by 3 bases, with 14 bases left in between. The CDR3 sequence is 14 residues long. The CDR3, as DNA: TGTGCCAGCAGACCGGGACGGTGGGACACTGAAGCTTTCTTT. Its protein is CASRPGRWDTEAFF.

This clonotype was found a few times. The gene calls are TRBV4-1 and TRBJ2-7, with TRBD1 matching over 7 bases. V lost 0 bases to trimming and J lost 2 bases; unmatched junction nucleotides: 4. CDR3 length: 15 residues. The germline CDR1 and CDR2 sequences are MGHRA and YSYEKL. The CDR3 loop reads CASSQDWGQTYEQYF. Here the CDR3 DNA reads TGCGCCAGCAGCCAAGATTGGGGACAGACCTACGAGCAGTACTTC.